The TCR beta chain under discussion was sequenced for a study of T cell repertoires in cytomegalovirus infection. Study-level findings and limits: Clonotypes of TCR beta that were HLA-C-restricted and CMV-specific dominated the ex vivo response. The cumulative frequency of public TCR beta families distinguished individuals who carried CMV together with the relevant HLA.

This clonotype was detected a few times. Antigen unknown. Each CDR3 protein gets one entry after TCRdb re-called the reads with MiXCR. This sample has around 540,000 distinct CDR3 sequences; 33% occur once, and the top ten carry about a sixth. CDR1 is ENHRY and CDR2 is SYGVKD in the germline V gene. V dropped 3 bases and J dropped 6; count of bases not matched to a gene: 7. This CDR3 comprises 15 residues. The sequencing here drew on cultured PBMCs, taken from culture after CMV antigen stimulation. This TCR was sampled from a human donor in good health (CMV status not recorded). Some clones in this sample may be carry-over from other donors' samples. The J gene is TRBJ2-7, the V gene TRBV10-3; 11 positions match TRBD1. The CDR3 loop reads CAISETRTGGAEQYF. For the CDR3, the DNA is TGTGCCATCAGTGAAACCCGGACAGGGGGCGCCGAGCAGTACTTC.